The 19 T cell receptor beta chains in this list originate from one sample, sequenced in a study of cytomegalovirus exposure and HLA in healthy donors. Both 60 Vbeta primers and 13 Jbeta primers went into the PCR. Assay: immunoSEQ multiplex PCR; the TCRdb copy retains only in-frame clones and omits some. The sample has around 100,000 clones; 60% to 80% are singletons. Sequencing used PBMCs. These receptors all stem from a man in his forties or fifties in good health and CMV-seropositive.

This chain uses TRBV27 with TRBJ1-2; TRBD1 aligns across 8 bases. This CDR3 contains 17 residues. V gave up 4 bases and J gave up 4 bases; unmatched junction bases: 14. Germline V gene lookup returns CDR1 MNHEY and CDR2 SMNVEV (reference sequence). The CDR3 region is CASSSRGTGNGGYGYTF. CDR3 nucleotide sequence: TGTGCCAGCAGTTCACGAGGGACAGGCAACGGCGGCTATGGCTACACCTTC.

The rearrangement joins TRBV6-5 to TRBJ1-2; 8 bases are a match to TRBD1. The CDR3 spans 13 residues. Germline trimming cut 5 bases from V and 5 bases from J; bases unmatched to any gene: 4. Germline loops: CDR1 MNHEY, CDR2 SVGAGI. The CDR3 nucleotides read TGTGCCAGCAGTGTCGACAGGGGTTATGGCTACACCTTC. It translates to CASSVDRGYGYTF.

The chain couples TRBV29-1 to TRBJ1-1; tentatively, D is TRBD1 (5 bases). Germline V gene lookup returns CDR1 SQVTM and CDR2 ANQGSEA. This CDR3 has 12 amino acids. Between the trimmed V and J ends, which lost 6 bases and 8 bases, there was a span of 16 bases. The CDR3 sequence: CSVRRADREAFF. CDR3 coding DNA: TGCAGCGTCCGTAGGGCCGACAGAGAAGCTTTCTTT. Complete variable domain (other parts from reference TRBV29-1 and TRBJ1-1): SAVISQKPSRDICQRGTSLTIQCQVDSQVTMMFWYRQQPGQSLTLIATANQGSEATYESGFVIDKFPISRPNLTFSTLTVSNMSPEDSSIYLCSVRRADREAFFGQGTRLTVV.

This clone showed up just once. The V and J genes are TRBV5-6 and TRBJ2-1; D unresolved. The CDR3 has 14 residues. V was clipped by 4 bases and J by 0 bases, with 8 bases between them. Germline CDR1 SGHDT, CDR2 YYEEEE. The DNA for the CDR3 is TGTGCCAGCAGCGTAGATCGCTCCTACAATGAGCAGTTCTTC. Its translation is CASSVDRSYNEQFF.

The rearrangement links TRBV6-5 to TRBJ2-5; 15 bases are a match to TRBD2. The CDR3 loop spans 15 amino acids. From germline, CDR1 is MNHEY and CDR2 SVGAGI. V trimming: 4 bases; J trimming: 9 bases; junction bases outside the gene matches: 6. As DNA, the CDR3 is TGTGCCAGCAGTTTTCAAGGACTAGCGGGGGGGTCCCAGTACTTC. Its translation is CASSFQGLAGGSQYF.

V usage is TRBV6-1 and J usage is TRBJ1-2, with 11 bases identical to TRBD1. The CDR3 has 13 residues. Per germline, CDR1 MNHNS and CDR2 SASEGT. V lost 7 bases and J lost 9; bases outside the gene matches: 7. The CDR3 DNA is TGTGCCAGCACCCTAGGACAGGGGGCCAGCTACACCTTC. This sequence encodes CASTLGQGASYTF.

This chain uses TRBV5-6 with TRBJ2-5, with 10 bases aligning to TRBD2. The J call may not be correct, given that the DNA end is closer to TRBJ2-7. The germline V gene encodes CDR1 SGHDT and CDR2 YYEEEE. This CDR3 spans 15 amino acids. CDR3 sequence reads: CASRGAGGASYEQYF. In DNA, the CDR3 is TGTGCCAGCAGAGGAGCGGGAGGGGCTTCCTACGAGCAGTACTTC.

CDR3 coding DNA: TGCGCCAGCAGTCAACTTCGAAAACGCGACAGGGGCCGCGGGCAGTACTTC. Residues: CASSQLRKRDRGRGQYF. The chain links TRBV23-1 to TRBJ2-7; 8 nucleotides align to TRBD1. Being an ORF, TRBV23-1 has a function that is uncertain. The CDR3 extends over 17 amino acids. V lost 2 bases to trimming and J lost 9 bases; unmatched junction nucleotides: 18.

The chain recombines TRBV5-1 with TRBJ2-7, with 7 bases aligning to TRBD1. Germline V gene sequence: CDR1 SGHRS, CDR2 YFSETQ. V trimming: 4 bases; J trimming: 6 bases; junction bases outside the gene matches: 10. The CDR3 is 14 amino acids. CDR3 sequence (DNA): TGCGCCAGCAGCCGGACGACAGGGTATGGCGAGCAGTACTTC. This codes for CASSRTTGYGEQYF.

The CDR3 bases are TGTGCCAGCAGTGAGGACAGGGGGTCGATCTATAGCAATCAGCCCCAGCATTTT. Translated: CASSEDRGSIYSNQPQHF. The chain has TRBV6-1 and TRBJ1-5, with TRBD1 matching 10 bases. CDR1 MNHNS and CDR2 SASEGT come from the germline V gene. Trimming cost V 3 bases and J 0 bases; bases outside gene matches: 8. The CDR3 loop spans 18 amino acids.

This rearrangement joins TRBV5-1 to TRBJ1-2; D is unresolved. Trimming removed 5 bases at V and 0 bases at J, with 8 bases between. The germline CDR1 and CDR2 sequences are SGHRS and YFSETQ. This CDR3 is 13 amino acids long. CDR3 DNA sequence: TGCGCCAGCAGTAGCGGTGCTAACTATGGCTACACCTTC. This encodes CASSSGANYGYTF. Supplemented by reference TRBV5-1 and TRBJ1-2, the full variable domain reads KAGVTQTPRYLIKTRGQQVTLSCSPISGHRSVSWYQQTPGQGLQFLFEYFSETQRNKGNFPGRFSGRQFSNSRSEMNVSTLELGDSALYLCASSSGANYGYTFGSGTRLTVV.

V and J are TRBV10-3 and TRBJ2-7; weak D call: TRBD1 (7 bases). With 11 bases removed from V and 9 bases from J, the gap between germline ends came to 23 bases. This CDR3 is 13 amino acids long. CDR1 and CDR2 (germline): ENHRY, SYGVKD. CDR3 nucleotides: TGTGCCGTCGAAGGAGGGGACAGCCGGTGGCAGTACTTC. Its translation is CAVEGGDSRWQYF.

The chain has TRBV15 and TRBJ2-5, with D perhaps TRBD1 (6 bases). The J call could be wrong; TRBJ2-7 is a better fit for the DNA end. This CDR3 comprises 14 residues. Germline V gene lookup returns CDR1 LNHNV and CDR2 YYDKDF (reference sequence). CDR3 amino acids: CATSRGRGSYEQYF. In DNA form, the CDR3 reads TGTGCCACCAGCAGAGGCAGGGGCTCCTACGAGCAGTACTTC.

This chain uses TRBV28 with TRBJ1-2; no firm D call. V lost 5 bases and J lost 11, with 18 bases in between. CDR1 is MDHEN, CDR2 SYDVKM, per germline. The CDR3 contains 13 residues. The CDR3: CASSTPGWMGYTF. Here the CDR3 DNA reads TGTGCCAGCAGTACACCGGGGTGGATGGGGTACACCTTC.

The chain employs TRBV10-3 and TRBJ2-5; TRBD2 matches at 10 bases. The V gene end was trimmed by 0 bases and the J gene end by 5 bases; junction bases not matched to a gene: 6. CDR1 and CDR2 from the germline V gene are ENHRY and SYGVKD. This CDR3 contains 16 residues. Written as DNA, the CDR3 is TGTGCCATCAGTGAGTCGAGCGGGGGGGCTCGGGAGACCCAGTACTTC. This gives the protein CAISESSGGARETQYF.

The J gene is TRBJ1-5, the V gene TRBV4-1; D is unresolved. The CDR3 consists of 15 residues. The V and J ends lost 3 bases and 3 bases respectively, with 12 bases between them. Germline CDR1 MGHRA, CDR2 YSYEKL. The CDR3 DNA reads as TGCGCCAGCAGCCAGCCCATGACTACCAATCAGCCCCAGCATTTT. Encoded protein: CASSQPMTTNQPQHF.

The chain is built from TRBV15 and TRBJ1-1; the D is unclear. CDR3 length equals 13 residues. Trimming shortened V by 4 bases and J by 2 bases, and 8 bases separated the two germline ends. Germline V gene lookup returns CDR1 LNHNV and CDR2 YYDKDF (reference sequence). Written as DNA, the CDR3 is TGTGCCACCAGCAATGGCATCAACACTGAAGCTTTCTTT. This gives the protein CATSNGINTEAFF.

V gene TRBV7-8 combines with J gene TRBJ1-2; D might be TRBD1 (5 bases). From germline, CDR1 is SGHVS and CDR2 FQNEAQ. The CDR3 has 13 amino acids. V lost 5 bases to trimming and J lost 7 bases, with 14 bases between them. In DNA, the CDR3 is TGTGCCAGCAGCCCAAACCGACAGAGTGGCTACACCTTC. Protein sequence: CASSPNRQSGYTF.

By sample share, this clone is medium-sized. The gene calls are TRBV14 and TRBJ1-3, with D hard to call. Germline lookup yields CDR1 SGHDN and CDR2 FVKESK. The CDR3 has 12 residues. Trimming cost V 1 base and J 8 bases, with 6 bases left between them. The CDR3 nucleotides are TGTGCCAGCAGCCAAGCGGGGTACACCATATATTTT. As protein: CASSQAGYTIYF. The complete variable domain, with remaining parts taken from reference TRBV14 and TRBJ1-3, reads EAGVTQFPSHSVIEKGQTVTLRCDPISGHDNLYWYRRVMGKEIKFLLHFVKESKQDESGMPNNRFLAERTGGTYSTLKVQPAELEDSGVYFCASSQAGYTIYFGEGSWLTVV.